The entry below gives a single T cell receptor beta chain sequence along with its context. The germline V gene encodes CDR1 SEHNR and CDR2 FQNEAQ (reference sequence). The V segment lost 6 bases and the J segment 6 bases; nucleotides outside the gene matches: 7. The CDR3 covers 14 residues. Clones were sequenced by immunoSEQ multiplex PCR, and TCRdb holds only the in-frame ones, with some missing. Of 65,000 to 85,000 clones in the sample, 60% to 85% were seen once. The sample originates from a study of blood T cell repertoires in COVID-19. Study in general: The cDNA or gDNA used as material had been derived from T cells, B-cell-depleted T cells, or PBMCs.

Sequenced: peripheral blood. The rearrangement links TRBV7-9 to TRBJ2-1; TRBD2 agrees at 8 bases. The receptor was isolated from a human donor in a cohort sampled during active COVID-19. The CDR3: CASSVSGSINEQFF. CDR3 nucleotides: TGTGCCAGCAGTGTGAGCGGGAGCATCAATGAGCAGTTCTTC.